The entry that follows covers one T cell receptor (beta chain) sequence. No antigen is known for it. No much larger clone is present one base from it, and per-base qualities are unavailable. Donors were healthy HIV-negative adults with no recently reported acute infections or vaccinations. Every donor was a Caucasian adult living in Nashville, Tennessee, USA. CD4+ T cells were enriched by magnetic negative selection, after which naive cells were positively selected on CD45RA and the negative fraction was taken as the memory subset. After blood collection by leukapheresis, PBMCs were isolated using Ficoll-Histopaque density gradient centrifugation and then cryopreserved in the vapor phase of liquid nitrogen. Purity and quantity of every magnetically sorted T cell population were checked by analytical flow cytometry. Genomic DNA was isolated from each sorted fraction and quantified by UV absorbance on a Nanodrop 2000c.

This sample was taken from a study of shared clonotypes between healthy human individuals (dated by TCRdb to 2018 to 2021). For the wider study: The cohort included a few men and two women between 18 and 49 years of age. For each donor, three plates each were used for CD4 naive and CD4 memory, two plates were used for CD8 naive, and one plate was used for CD8 memory. The study deeply sequenced blood TCR repertoires of five healthy adults to estimate repertoire size and the extent of clonotype sharing between individuals. To increase sequencing depth and limit assay-specific biases, TCR repertoire library preparation and sequencing were carried out by different laboratories using diverse techniques. Leukapheresis yielded between about 0.94 and 8.9 billion PBMCs per donor.

Using the deep immunoSEQ assay, multiplex PCR amplified TCR CDR3 regions from genomic DNA. For each cell subset, the extracted genomic DNA was distributed evenly across all wells of several immunoSEQ 96-well plates, and each plate served as one replicate. For sorted subsets, around 200 ng genomic DNA, equal to tens of thousands of T cell genomes, was loaded into each replicate PCR. Purified libraries were measured with a Qubit 3.0 fluorometer, size-checked on a Bioanalyzer 2100, and measured again with the KAPA Library Quantification kit. Each immunoSEQ 96-well plate was sequenced on its own single-read 150-cycle Illumina NextSeq 550 flow cell. Concerning the study's data processing: Because the immunoSEQ output included only junctional sequences and no quality scores, the filtering could not be the same as the filtering used for full-length reads. To assign V/J genes and CDR3, sequences were annotated using PyIR, a Python wrapper for IgBLAST v1.9, with IMGT germline references. Any read was removed if the V/J assignment was weak (E-value above 1e-6), the CDR3 was missing, or the read contained stop codons, out-of-frame junctions, or ambiguous translated residues. V3J clonotypes were defined by identical inferred V gene, J gene, and CDR3 amino acid sequence. Percentage overlap between repertoires was calculated by dividing the number of shared unique clonotypes by the size of the smaller repertoire. RTK rarefaction, the Chao1 estimator, and Recon v2.1 estimates of unobserved clonotypes were used to assess repertoire richness. For all TCRbeta clonotypes obtained by the gDNA method from several donors, generation probabilities were computed with OLGA. The immuneACCESS repertoire file appears here via TCRdb, limited to in-frame rearrangements. These files lack a portion of the clones; in checked studies, under half of the deficit traces to unresolved V genes, and the cause of the others is not known. That table gives V, J and clone size, and the DNA gave D and trimming. In all, the sample holds around 550,000 clones, and 90% to 96% of those were seen once. Of the sample, approximately 0.062% falls within the top ten clones.

Overall study outcomes, separate from this receptor: When several donors were compared, the shared fraction of clonotypes was around 5% for naive CD4, about 4% for naive CD8, about 2.5% for memory CD4, and 0.4% for memory CD8. Incomplete sequencing was indicated by rarefaction of sorted-subset datasets, despite the large sequencing depth. Because the study included only a small number of donors, the genetic and exposure-history diversity represented was limited. Larger estimated clonotype richness was generally found for naive subsets than for memory subsets. Compared with non-shared clonotypes, clonotypes shared by all four sorted-subset donors had higher generation probabilities. Sampling was restricted to blood, and TCR repertoires in tissue are likely to differ from TCR repertoires in blood. Pairwise subsampling indicated that sequencing depth was expected to affect the degree of clonotype sharing among donors.

The sequenced sample was naive CD4+ T cells sorted from blood. The cell subset or site label on this specimen signifies: CD45RA+ positively selected. The TCR sequence derives from a woman in her thirties in good health.

The nucleotide sequence reads as follows: TGTGCCTCCGTTAGAGGAGGGATAATGCGAAACACCATATATTTT. Its protein is CASVRGGIMRNTIYF. The chain links TRBV13 with TRBJ1-3, with the D gene not confidently named. The CDR3 has 15 amino acids, counting the end cysteine and phenylalanine. Only the CDR3 part of the read is kept: 45 bases, read in frame from the first base. Trimming at the junction amounts to 11 bases on V and 5 bases on J, and the germline ends lie 22 bases apart. The germline V gene encodes CDR1 PRHDT and CDR2 FYEKMQ (reference sequence).